This note documents a single T cell receptor (beta chain) sequence. The protocol was immunoSEQ multiplex PCR, while the TCRdb copy is restricted to in-frame clones and leaves out a portion. The data contain some 51,000 clones, about 78% of them singletons. The J segment lost 2 bases and the V segment lost 5 bases, leaving 29 bases of the junction unmatched. Germline CDR1 reads LNHNV; CDR2 reads YYDKDF (reference sequence). There are 23 residues in the CDR3. This entry comes from a study of OX40 agonist ivuxolimab in advanced cancers. For the study at large: Males comprised around 80% of the group, whose mean age was about 62 years (range about 23 to 80).

The sample consisted of CD4+ or CD8+ T cells sorted from blood, taken in a trial of the OX40 agonist ivuxolimab. The chain is built from TRBV15 and TRBJ2-5, with 10 bases matching TRBD2. This TCR was sampled from an adult with an advanced solid tumor such as melanoma, head and neck, liver or kidney cancer. CDR3 in amino acids: CATSPHLGLRASGRHQAQETQYF. The CDR3 nucleotides read TGTGCCACCAGCCCCCACCTAGGGCTTCGGGCTAGCGGGAGACACCAGGCTCAAGAGACCCAGTACTTC.